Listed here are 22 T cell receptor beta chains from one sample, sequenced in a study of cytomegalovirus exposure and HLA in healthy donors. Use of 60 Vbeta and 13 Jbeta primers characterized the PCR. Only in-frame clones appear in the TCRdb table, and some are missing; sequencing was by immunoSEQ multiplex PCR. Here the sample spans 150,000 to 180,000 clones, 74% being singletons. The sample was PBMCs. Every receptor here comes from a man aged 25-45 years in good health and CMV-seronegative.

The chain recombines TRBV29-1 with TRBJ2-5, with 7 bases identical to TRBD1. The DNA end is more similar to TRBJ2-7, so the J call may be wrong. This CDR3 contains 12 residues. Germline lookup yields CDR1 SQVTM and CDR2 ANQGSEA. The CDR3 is CSARQGIYEQYF. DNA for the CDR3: TGCAGCGCCAGACAGGGAATCTACGAGCAGTACTTC.

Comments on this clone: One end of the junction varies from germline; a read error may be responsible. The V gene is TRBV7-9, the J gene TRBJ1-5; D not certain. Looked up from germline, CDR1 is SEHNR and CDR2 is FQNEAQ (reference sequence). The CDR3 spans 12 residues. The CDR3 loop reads CASSFSDQPQHF. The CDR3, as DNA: TGTGCCAGCAGCTTTAGCGATCAGCCCCAGCATTTT. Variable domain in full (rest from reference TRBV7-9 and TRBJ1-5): DTGVSQNPRHKITKRGQNVTFRCDPISEHNRLYWYRQTLGQGPEFLTYFQNEAQLEKSRLLSDRFSAERPKGSFSTLEIQRTEQGDSAMYLCASSFSDQPQHFGDGTRLSIL.

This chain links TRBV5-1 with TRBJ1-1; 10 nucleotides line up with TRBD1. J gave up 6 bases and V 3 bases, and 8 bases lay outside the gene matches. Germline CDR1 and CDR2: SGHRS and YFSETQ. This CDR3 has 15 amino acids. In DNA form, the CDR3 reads TGCGCCAGCAGCTATCGACAGGGGGCAAGAGCTGAAGCTTTCTTT. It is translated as CASSYRQGARAEAFF. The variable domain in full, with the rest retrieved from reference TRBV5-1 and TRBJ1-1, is KAGVTQTPRYLIKTRGQQVTLSCSPISGHRSVSWYQQTPGQGLQFLFEYFSETQRNKGNFPGRFSGRQFSNSRSEMNVSTLELGDSALYLCASSYRQGARAEAFFGQGTRLTVV.

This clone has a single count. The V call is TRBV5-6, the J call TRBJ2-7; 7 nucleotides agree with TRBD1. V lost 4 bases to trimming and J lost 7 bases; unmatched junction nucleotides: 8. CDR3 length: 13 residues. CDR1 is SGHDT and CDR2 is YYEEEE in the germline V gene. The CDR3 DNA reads TGTGCCAGCAGCCGGGAAAGGGGGCGGGAGCAGTACTTC. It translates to CASSRERGREQYF. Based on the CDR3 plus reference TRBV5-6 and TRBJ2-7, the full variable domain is DAGVTQSPTHLIKTRGQQVTLRCSPKSGHDTVSWYQQALGQGPQFIFQYYEEEERQRGNFPDRFSGHQFPNYSSELNVNALLLGDSALYLCASSRERGREQYFGPGTRLTVT.

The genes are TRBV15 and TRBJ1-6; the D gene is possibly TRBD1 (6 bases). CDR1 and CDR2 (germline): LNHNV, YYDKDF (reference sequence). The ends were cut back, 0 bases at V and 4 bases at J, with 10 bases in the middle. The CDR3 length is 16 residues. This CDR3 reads CATSRDGGSYNSPLHF. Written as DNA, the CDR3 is TGTGCCACCAGCAGAGATGGGGGCAGTTATAATTCACCCCTCCACTTT.

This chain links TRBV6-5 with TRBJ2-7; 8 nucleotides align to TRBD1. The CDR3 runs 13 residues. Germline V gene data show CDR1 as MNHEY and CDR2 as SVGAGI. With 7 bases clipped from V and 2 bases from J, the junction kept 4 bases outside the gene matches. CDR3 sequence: CASTPGQAYEQYF. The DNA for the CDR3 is TGTGCCAGCACTCCGGGACAGGCCTACGAGCAGTACTTC.

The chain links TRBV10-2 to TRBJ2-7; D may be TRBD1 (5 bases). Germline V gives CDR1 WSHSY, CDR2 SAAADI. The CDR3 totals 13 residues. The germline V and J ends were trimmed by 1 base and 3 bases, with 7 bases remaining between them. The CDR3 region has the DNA TGCGCCAGCAGTGAGTGGGGCCGCTACGAGCAGTACTTC. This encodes CASSEWGRYEQYF.

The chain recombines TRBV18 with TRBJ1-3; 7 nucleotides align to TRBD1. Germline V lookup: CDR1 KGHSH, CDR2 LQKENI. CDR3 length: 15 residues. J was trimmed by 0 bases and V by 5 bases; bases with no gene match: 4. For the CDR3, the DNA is TGTGCCAGCTCATCCCGGACAGGCTCTGGAAACACCATATATTTT. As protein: CASSSRTGSGNTIYF.

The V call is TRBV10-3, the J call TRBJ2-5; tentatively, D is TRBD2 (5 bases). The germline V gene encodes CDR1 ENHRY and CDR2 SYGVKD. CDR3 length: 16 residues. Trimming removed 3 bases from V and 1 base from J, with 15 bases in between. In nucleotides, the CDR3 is TGTGCCATCAGTGACCCCGCTACTAGTACCCAAGAGACCCAGTACTTC. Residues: CAISDPATSTQETQYF.

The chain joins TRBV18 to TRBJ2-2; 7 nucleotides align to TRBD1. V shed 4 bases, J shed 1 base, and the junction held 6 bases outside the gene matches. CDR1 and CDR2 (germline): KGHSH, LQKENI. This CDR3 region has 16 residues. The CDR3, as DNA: TGTGCCAGCTCACAGTCCAGGACAGGGAACACCGGGGAGCTGTTTTTT. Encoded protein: CASSQSRTGNTGELFF.

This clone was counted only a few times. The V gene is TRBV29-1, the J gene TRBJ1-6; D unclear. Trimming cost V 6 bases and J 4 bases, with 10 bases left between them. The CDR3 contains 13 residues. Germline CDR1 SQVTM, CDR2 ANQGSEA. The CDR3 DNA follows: TGCAGCGTGACACATGGGTATAATTCACCCCTCCACTTT. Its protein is CSVTHGYNSPLHF. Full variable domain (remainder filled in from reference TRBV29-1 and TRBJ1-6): SAVISQKPSRDICQRGTSLTIQCQVDSQVTMMFWYRQQPGQSLTLIATANQGSEATYESGFVIDKFPISRPNLTFSTLTVSNMSPEDSSIYLCSVTHGYNSPLHFGNGTRLTVT.

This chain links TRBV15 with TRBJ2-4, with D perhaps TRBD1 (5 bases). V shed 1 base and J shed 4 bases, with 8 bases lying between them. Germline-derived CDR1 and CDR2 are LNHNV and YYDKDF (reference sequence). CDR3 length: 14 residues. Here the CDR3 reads CATSRGQGKNIQYF. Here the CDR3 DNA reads TGTGCCACCAGCAGAGGTCAGGGAAAAAACATTCAGTACTTC.

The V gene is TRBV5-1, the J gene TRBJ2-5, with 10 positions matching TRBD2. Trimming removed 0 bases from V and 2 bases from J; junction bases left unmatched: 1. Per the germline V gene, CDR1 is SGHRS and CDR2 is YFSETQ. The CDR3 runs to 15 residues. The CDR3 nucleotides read TGCGCCAGCAGCTTGGTGACTAGCGGGCAAGAGACCCAGTACTTC. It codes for CASSLVTSGQETQYF.

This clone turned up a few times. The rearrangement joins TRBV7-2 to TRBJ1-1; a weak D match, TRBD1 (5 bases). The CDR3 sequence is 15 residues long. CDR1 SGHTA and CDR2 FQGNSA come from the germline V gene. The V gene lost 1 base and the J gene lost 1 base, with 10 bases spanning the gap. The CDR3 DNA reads TGTGCCAGCAGCTTAGTCCCAGGACAGAACACTGAAGCTTTCTTT. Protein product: CASSLVPGQNTEAFF. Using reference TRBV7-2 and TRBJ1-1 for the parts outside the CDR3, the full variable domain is GAGVSQSPSNKVTEKGKDVELRCDPISGHTALYWYRQSLGQGLEFLIYFQGNSAPDKSGLPSDRFSAERTGGSVSTLTIQRTQQEDSAVYLCASSLVPGQNTEAFFGQGTRLTVV.

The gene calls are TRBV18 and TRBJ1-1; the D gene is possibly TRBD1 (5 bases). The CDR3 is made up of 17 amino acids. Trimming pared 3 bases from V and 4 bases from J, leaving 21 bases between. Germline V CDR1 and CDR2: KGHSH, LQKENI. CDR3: CASSPGSGGNLGTEAFF. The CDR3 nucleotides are TGTGCCAGCTCACCGGGTTCGGGGGGAAATTTGGGCACTGAAGCTTTCTTT.

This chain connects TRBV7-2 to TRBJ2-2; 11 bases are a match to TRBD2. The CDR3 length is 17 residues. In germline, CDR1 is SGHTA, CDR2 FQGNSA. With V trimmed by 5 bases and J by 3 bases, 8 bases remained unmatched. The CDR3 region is CASSEIAGGPDTGELFF. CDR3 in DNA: TGTGCCAGCAGCGAAATAGCGGGGGGGCCGGACACCGGGGAGCTGTTTTTT.

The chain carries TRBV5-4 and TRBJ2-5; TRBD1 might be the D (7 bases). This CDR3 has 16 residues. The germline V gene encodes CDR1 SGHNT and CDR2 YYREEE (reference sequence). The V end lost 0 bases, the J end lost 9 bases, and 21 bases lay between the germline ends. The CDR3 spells CASSLVTRQGGEAQYF. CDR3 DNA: TGTGCCAGCAGCTTGGTTACGAGACAGGGCGGGGAGGCCCAGTACTTC. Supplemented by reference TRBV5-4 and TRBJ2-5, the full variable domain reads ETGVTQSPTHLIKTRGQQVTLRCSSQSGHNTVSWYQQALGQGPQFIFQYYREEENGRGNFPPRFSGLQFPNYSSELNVNALELDDSALYLCASSLVTRQGGEAQYFGPGTRLLVL.

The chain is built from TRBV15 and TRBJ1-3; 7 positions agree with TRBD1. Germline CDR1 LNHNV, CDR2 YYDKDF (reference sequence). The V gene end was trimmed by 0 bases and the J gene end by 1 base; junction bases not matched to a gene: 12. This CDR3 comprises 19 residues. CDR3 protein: CATSRDPRTGGKSGNTIYF. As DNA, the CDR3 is TGTGCCACCAGCAGAGACCCTCGGACAGGAGGGAAATCTGGAAACACCATATATTTT.

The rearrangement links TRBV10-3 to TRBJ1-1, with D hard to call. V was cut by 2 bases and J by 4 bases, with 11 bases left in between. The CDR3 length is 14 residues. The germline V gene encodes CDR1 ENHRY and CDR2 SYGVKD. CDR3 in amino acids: CAISEDAGATEAFF. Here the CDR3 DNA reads TGTGCCATCAGTGAGGATGCGGGTGCCACTGAAGCTTTCTTT.

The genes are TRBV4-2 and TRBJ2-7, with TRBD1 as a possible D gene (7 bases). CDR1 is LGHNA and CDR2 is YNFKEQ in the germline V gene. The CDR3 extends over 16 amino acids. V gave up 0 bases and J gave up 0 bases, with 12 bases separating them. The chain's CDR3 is CASSQDPGGSSYEQYF. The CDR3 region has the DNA TGTGCCAGCAGCCAAGATCCAGGGGGGAGCTCCTACGAGCAGTACTTC.

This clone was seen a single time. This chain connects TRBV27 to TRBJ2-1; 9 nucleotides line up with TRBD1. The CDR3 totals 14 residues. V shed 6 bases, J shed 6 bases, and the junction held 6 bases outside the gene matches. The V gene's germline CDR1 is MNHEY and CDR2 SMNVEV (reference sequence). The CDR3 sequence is CASSQRGQGNEQFF. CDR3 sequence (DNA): TGTGCCAGCAGCCAAAGGGGACAGGGCAATGAGCAGTTCTTC.

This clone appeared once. The CDR3 is CASRWNTGGNEQFF. CDR3 coding DNA: TGTGCCAGCAGGTGGAATACCGGCGGCAATGAGCAGTTCTTC. V and J are TRBV7-2 and TRBJ2-1; no reliable D call. Germline lookup yields CDR1 SGHTA and CDR2 FQGNSA. Trimming cost V 6 bases and J 6 bases, with 15 bases left between them. The CDR3 is 14 amino acids.